Detailed here is one T cell receptor beta chain. Antigen specificity is unknown. Data came from immunoSEQ multiplex PCR; TCRdb stores just in-frame clones and leaves some out. The data show approximately 10,000 clones, with approximately 80% seen just once and approximately 11% held by the top ten. In germline, CDR1 is SEHNR, CDR2 FQNEAQ (reference sequence). CDR3 length equals 14 residues. V gave up 0 bases and J gave up 8 bases, with 10 bases separating them. This record belongs to a study of chemoradiotherapy in HPV16-positive cancers. Overall study: A couple of HPV16-positive patients' cells yielded candidate HPV-specific clones and common motifs. Findings and limits, study-wide: During treatment, candidate HPV-specific clones and E7-related motifs expanded in tumor. HPV-responsive T-cell expansion during chemoradiotherapy was linked to improved recurrence-free survival in HPV16-positive patients.

This specimen was collected from a patient who underwent chemoradiotherapy. J is TRBJ1-4 and V is TRBV7-9, with D possibly being TRBD1 (5 bases). This TCR derives from a human donor with HPV-associated anogenital cancer. The DNA for the CDR3 is TGTGCCAGCAGCTTAGCAGGGGCGAGAGAAAAACTGTTTTTT. Translating gives CASSLAGAREKLFF.